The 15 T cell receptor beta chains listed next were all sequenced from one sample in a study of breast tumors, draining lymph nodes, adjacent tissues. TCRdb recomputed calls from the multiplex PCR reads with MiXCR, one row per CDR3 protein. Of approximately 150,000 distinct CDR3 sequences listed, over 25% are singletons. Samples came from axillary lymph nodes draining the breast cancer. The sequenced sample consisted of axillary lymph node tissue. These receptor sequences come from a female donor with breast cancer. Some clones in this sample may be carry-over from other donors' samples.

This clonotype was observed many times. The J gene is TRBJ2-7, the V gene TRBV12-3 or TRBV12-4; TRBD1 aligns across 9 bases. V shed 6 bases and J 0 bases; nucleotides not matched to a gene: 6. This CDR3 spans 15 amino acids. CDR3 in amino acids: CASSYTGGASYEQYF. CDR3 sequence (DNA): TGTGCCAGCAGCTATACAGGGGGCGCCTCCTACGAGCAGTACTTC.

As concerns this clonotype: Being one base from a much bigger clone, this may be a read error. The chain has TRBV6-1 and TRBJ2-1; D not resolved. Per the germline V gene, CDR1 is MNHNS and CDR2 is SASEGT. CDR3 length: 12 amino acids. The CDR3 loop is CTSSETYNEQFF. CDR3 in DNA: TGTACCAGCAGTGAGACCTACAATGAGCAGTTCTTC.

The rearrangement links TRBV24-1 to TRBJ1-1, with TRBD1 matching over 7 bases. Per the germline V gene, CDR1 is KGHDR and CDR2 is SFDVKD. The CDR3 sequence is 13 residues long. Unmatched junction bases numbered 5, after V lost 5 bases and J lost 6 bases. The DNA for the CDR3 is TGTGCCACCAGTGTTGCAGGGGGATCTGAAGCTTTCTTT. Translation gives CATSVAGGSEAFF.

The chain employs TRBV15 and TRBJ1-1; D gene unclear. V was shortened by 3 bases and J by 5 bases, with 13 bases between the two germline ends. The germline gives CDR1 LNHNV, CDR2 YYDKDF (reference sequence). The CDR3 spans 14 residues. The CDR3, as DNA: TGTGCCACCAGCAGCACCTACTCGGCGACTGAAGCTTTCTTT. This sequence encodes CATSSTYSATEAFF.

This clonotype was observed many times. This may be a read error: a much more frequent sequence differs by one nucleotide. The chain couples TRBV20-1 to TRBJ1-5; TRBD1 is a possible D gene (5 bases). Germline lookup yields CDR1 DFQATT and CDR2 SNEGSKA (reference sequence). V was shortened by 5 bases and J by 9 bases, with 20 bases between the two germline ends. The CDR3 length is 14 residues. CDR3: CSALGLRDGPPQHF. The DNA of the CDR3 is TGCAGTGCTTTGGGCCTCAGGGATGGACCGCCCCAGCATTTT.

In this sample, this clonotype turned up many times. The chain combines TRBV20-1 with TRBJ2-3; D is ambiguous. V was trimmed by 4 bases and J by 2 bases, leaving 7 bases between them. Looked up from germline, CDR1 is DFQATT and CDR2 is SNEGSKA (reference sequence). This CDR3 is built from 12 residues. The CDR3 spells CSAIQNTDTQYF. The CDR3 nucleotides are TGCAGTGCTATCCAGAACACAGATACGCAGTATTTT.

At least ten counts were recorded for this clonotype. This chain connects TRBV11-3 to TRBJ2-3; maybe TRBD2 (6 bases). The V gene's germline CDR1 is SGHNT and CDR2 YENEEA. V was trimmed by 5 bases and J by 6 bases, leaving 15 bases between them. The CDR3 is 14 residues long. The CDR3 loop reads CASSDGGARDTQYF. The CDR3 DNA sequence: TGTGCCAGCAGCGATGGCGGGGCGCGGGATACGCAGTATTTT. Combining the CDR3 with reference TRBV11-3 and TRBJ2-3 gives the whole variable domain EAGVVQSPRYKIIEKKQPVAFWCNPISGHNTLYWYLQNLGQGPELLIRYENEEAVDDSQLPKDRFSAERLKGVDSTLKIQPAELGDSAVYLCASSDGGARDTQYFGPGTRLTVL.

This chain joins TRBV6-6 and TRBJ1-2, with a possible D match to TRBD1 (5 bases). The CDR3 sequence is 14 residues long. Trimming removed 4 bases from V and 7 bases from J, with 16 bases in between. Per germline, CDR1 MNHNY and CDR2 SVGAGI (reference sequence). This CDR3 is CASSWGDGLRGYTF. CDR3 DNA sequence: TGTGCCAGCAGTTGGGGGGACGGCTTGCGTGGCTACACCTTC.

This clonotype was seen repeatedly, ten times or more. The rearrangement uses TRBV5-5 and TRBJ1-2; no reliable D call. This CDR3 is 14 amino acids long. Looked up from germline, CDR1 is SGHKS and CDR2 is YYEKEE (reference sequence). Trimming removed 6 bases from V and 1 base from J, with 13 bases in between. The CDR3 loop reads CASTHGRDNYGYTF. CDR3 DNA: TGTGCCAGCACCCATGGGAGGGATAACTATGGCTACACCTTC.

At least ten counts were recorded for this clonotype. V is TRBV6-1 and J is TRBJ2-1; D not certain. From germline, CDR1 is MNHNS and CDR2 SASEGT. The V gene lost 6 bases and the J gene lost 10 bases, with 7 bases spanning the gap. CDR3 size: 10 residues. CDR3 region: CASRQAEQFF. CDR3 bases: TGTGCCAGCAGGCAGGCCGAGCAGTTCTTC.

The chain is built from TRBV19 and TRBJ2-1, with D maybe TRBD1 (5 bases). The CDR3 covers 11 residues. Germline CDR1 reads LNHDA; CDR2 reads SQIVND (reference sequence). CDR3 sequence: CAVRENNEQFF. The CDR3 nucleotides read TGTGCTGTCAGGGAAAACAATGAGCAGTTCTTC.

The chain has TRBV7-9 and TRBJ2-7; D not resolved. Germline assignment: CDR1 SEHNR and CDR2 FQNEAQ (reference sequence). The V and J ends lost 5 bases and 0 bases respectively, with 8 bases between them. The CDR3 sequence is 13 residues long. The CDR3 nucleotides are TGTGCCAGCAGCCCTAGGTACTCCTACGAGCAGTACTTC. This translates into CASSPRYSYEQYF.

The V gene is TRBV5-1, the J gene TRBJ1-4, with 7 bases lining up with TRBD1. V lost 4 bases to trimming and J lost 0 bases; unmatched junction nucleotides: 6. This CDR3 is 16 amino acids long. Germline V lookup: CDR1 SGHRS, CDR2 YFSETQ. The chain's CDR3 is CASSTGQATTNEKLFF. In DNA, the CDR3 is TGCGCCAGCAGCACCGGACAGGCAACAACTAATGAAAAACTGTTTTTT.

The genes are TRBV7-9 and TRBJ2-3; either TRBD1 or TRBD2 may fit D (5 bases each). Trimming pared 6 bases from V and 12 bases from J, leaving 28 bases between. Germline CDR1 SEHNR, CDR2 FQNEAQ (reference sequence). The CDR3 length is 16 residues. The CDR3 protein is CASRSFSTVRGETQYF. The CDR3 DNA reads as TGTGCCAGCAGATCATTTTCAACAGTCCGAGGGGAGACCCAGTATTTT.

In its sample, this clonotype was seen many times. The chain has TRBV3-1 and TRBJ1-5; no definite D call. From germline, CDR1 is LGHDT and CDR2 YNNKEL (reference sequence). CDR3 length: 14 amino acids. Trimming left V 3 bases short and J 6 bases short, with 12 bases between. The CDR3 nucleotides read TGTGCCAGCAGCCAGGAGGCCCGGGGTCAGCCCCAGCATTTT. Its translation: CASSQEARGQPQHF.